This note documents a single T cell receptor beta chain sequence. This CDR3 comprises 14 residues. V lost 6 bases to trimming and J lost 1 base, with 12 bases between them. Germline V lookup: CDR1 MNHEY, CDR2 SVGAGI. The data are from a study of blood T cell repertoires in COVID-19. As for the study in general: Both acute and convalescent COVID-19 samples were obtained from the United States, Italy and Spain.

Across 24 US areas, participants ranged in age from about 18 to 90 years. Self-reported history from a screening survey and questionnaire set each donor's cohort. Methods used by the authors: The authors estimated nucleated cell counts from reference gene primer amplification. Produced via immunoSEQ multiplex PCR; TCRdb's table is partial and in-frame only. D and trimming were read from the DNA, whereas the V and J calls and clone size are those reported in that table. The table lists roughly 58,000 clones, around 66% of them singletons. Sequencing used PBMCs or T cells enriched from blood (not recorded which). The origin of this receptor is a woman in her sixties who had been exposed to COVID-19. The chain uses TRBV6-5 and TRBJ1-1; D not resolved. In DNA form, the CDR3 reads TGTGCCAGCAGGAATCCGGGTCAGAACACTGAAGCTTTCTTT. This translates into CASRNPGQNTEAFF.